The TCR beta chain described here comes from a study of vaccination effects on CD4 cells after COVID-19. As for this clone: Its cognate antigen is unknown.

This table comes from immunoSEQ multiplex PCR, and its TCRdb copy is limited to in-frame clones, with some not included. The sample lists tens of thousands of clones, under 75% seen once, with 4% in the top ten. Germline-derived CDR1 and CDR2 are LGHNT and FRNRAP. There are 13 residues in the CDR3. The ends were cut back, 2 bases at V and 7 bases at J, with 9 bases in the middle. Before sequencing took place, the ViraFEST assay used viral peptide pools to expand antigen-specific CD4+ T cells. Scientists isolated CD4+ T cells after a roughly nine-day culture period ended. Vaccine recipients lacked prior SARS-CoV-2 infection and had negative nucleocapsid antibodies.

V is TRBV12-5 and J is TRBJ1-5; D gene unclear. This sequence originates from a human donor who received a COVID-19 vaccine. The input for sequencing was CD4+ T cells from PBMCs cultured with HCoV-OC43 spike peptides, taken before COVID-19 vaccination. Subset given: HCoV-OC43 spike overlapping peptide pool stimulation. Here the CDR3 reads CASGLQQGQPQHF. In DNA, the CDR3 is TGTGCTAGTGGTTTGCAACAAGGCCAGCCCCAGCATTTT.